This TCR beta chain emerged from a study of shared clonotypes between healthy human individuals. On the study more broadly: A few men and a couple of women, aged 18 to 49, were donors.

From germline, CDR1 is SGDLS and CDR2 YYNGEE. V lost 6 bases, J lost 7 bases, and 10 bases lay in between. This CDR3 spans 11 amino acids. Libraries were prepared by immunoSEQ multiplex PCR; TCRdb keeps only in-frame clonotypes and omits some of them. This table holds about 730,000 clones, roughly 72% found once. This receptor was obtained from a woman in her twenties or thirties in good health. Material: memory CD4+ T cells sorted from blood. Indicated subset: CD45RA-negative fraction. V is TRBV9 and J is TRBJ1-1, with a tentative D call TRBD1 (6 bases). This CDR3 reads CASMGAGEAFF. The CDR3 DNA is TGTGCCAGCATGGGGGCCGGTGAAGCTTTCTTT.